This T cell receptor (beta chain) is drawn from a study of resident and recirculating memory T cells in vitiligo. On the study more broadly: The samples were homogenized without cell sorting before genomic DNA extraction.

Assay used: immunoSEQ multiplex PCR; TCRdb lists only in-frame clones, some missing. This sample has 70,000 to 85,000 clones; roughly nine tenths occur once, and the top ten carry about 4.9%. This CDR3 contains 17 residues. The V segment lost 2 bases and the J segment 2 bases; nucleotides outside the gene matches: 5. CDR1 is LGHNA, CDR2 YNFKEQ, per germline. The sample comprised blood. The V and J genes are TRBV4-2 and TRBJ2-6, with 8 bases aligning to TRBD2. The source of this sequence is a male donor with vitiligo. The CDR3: CASSQTAGAAGANVLTF. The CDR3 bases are TGTGCCAGCAGCCAAACAGCGGGAGCGGCTGGGGCCAACGTCCTGACTTTC.